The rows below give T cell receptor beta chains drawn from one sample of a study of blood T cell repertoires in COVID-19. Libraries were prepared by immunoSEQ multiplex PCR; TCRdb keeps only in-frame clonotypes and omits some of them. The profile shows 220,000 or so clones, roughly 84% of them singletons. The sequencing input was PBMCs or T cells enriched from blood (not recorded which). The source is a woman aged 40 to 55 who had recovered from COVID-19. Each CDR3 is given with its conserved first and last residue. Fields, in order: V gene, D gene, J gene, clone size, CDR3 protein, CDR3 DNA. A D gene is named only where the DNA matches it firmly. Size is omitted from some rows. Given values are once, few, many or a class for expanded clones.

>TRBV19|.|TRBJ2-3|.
CASSIGGSGSTDTQYF
TGTGCCAGTAGTATAGGAGGTAGCGGTAGCACAGATACGCAGTATTTT
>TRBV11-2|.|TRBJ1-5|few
CASSLYSNQPQHF
TGTGCCAGCAGCCTCTATAGCAATCAGCCCCAGCATTTT
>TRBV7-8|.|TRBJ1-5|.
CASSLVGDQPQHF
TGTGCCAGCAGCTTAGTAGGGGATCAGCCCCAGCATTTT
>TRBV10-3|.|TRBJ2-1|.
CASNQGMNREQFF
TGTGCCTCGAATCAGGGGATGAATCGTGAGCAGTTCTTC
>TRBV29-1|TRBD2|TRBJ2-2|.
CSVIGGSKRTGELFF
TGCAGCGTTATTGGCGGGAGTAAGCGCACCGGGGAGCTGTTTTTT
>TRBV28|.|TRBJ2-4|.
CASSLTVKNIQYF
TGTGCCAGCAGTTTAACAGTTAAAAACATTCAGTACTTC
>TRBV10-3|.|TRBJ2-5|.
CATRMEGQETQYF
TGTGCCACGCGGATGGAGGGCCAAGAGACCCAGTACTTC
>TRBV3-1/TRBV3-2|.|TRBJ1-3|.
CASSQEERRAISGNTIYF
TGTGCCAGCAGCCAAGAAGAGAGGAGGGCCATCTCTGGAAACACCATATATTTT
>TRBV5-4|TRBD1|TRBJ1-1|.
CASSSGQGLITEAFF
TGTGCCAGCAGCTCGGGACAGGGTTTGATAACTGAAGCTTTCTTT
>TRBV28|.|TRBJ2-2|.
CASSLTATGELFF
TGTGCCAGCAGTTTAACAGCCACCGGGGAGCTGTTTTTT
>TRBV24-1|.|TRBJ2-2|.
CATSDLRGSGTGELFF
TGTGCCACCAGTGATTTGCGTGGGAGTGGCACCGGGGAGCTGTTTTTT
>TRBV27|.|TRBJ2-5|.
CASSLGQGKAKETQYF
TGTGCCAGCAGTTTAGGGCAGGGAAAGGCCAAAGAGACCCAGTACTTC
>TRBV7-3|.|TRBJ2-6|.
CASSSSDISGANVLTF
TGTGCCAGCAGCTCCTCGGACATATCTGGGGCCAACGTCCTGACTTTC
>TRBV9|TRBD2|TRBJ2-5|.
CASSVGETSGRKETQYF
TGTGCCAGCAGCGTAGGGGAGACTAGCGGGAGGAAAGAGACCCAGTACTTC
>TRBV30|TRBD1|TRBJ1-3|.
CAWSGTAGNTIYF
TGTGCCTGGAGCGGGACAGCAGGAAACACCATATATTTT
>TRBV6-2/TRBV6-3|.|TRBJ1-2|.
CASSYLFGYTF
TGTGCCAGCAGTTACCTCTTTGGCTACACCTTC
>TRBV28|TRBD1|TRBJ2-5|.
CASSGPGQGRVETQYF
TGTGCCAGCAGCGGCCCCGGACAGGGGCGCGTGGAGACCCAGTACTTC
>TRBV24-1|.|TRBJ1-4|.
CATSDSGGKLFF
TGTGCCACCAGTGATTCGGGGGGAAAACTGTTTTTT
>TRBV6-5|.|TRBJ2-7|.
CASSRDSYEQYF
TGTGCCAGCAGCCGGGACTCCTACGAGCAGTACTTC
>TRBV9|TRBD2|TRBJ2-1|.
CASSEGGTAKSLAGHNEQFF
TGTGCCAGCAGCGAGGGAGGGACAGCGAAGTCACTAGCGGGCCACAATGAGCAGTTCTTC
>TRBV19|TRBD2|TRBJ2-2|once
CASSPLGEGANTGELFF
TGTGCCAGTAGTCCCTTGGGGGAGGGCGCGAACACCGGGGAGCTGTTTTTT
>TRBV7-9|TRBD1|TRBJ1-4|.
CASSLVRGQSEKLFF
TGTGCCAGCAGCTTAGTCAGGGGGCAAAGTGAAAAACTGTTTTTT
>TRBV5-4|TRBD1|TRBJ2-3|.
CASSGDRGRSTDTQYF
TGTGCCAGCAGCGGGGACAGGGGGCGCAGCACAGATACGCAGTATTTT
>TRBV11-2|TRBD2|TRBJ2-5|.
CASSQTSGVQETQYF
TGTGCCAGCAGCCAGACTAGCGGGGTCCAAGAGACCCAGTACTTC